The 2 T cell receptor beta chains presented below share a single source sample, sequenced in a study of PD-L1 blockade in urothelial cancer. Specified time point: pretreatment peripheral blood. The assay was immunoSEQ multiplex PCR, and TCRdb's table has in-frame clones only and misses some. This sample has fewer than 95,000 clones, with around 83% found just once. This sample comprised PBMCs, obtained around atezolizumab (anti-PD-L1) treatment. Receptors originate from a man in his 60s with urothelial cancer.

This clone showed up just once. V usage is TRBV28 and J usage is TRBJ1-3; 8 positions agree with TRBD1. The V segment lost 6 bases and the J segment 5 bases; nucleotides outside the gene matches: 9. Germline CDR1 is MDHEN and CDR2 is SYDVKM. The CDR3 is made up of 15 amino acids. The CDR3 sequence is CASRSGGSPRNTIYF. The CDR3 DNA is TGTGCCAGCAGGTCAGGGGGCTCCCCTCGAAACACCATATATTTT.

The CDR3 nucleotides read TGTGCCAGCAGTTCCTCAATGACAGGGTTGCTTGGTACTGAAGCTTTCTTT. Protein: CASSSSMTGLLGTEAFF. The chain carries TRBV27 and TRBJ1-1; TRBD1 matches 7 bases. The CDR3 totals 17 residues. Per the germline V gene, CDR1 is MNHEY and CDR2 is SMNVEV (reference sequence). V dropped 4 bases and J dropped 5; count of bases not matched to a gene: 16.